This TCR beta chain stems from a study of graft-versus-host responses after intestinal transplantation. Losses at the gene ends were 5 bases for V and 3 bases for J; bases not matched to a gene: 11. The length of the CDR3 is 17 residues. Germline CDR1 and CDR2: SGHTA and FQGTGA. TCRdb's table, derived via immunoSEQ multiplex PCR, lists solely in-frame clones and lacks some. The sample includes roughly 39,000 clones, 90% to 95% of them seen just once. Worth noting for this clone: What it binds is not known.

Source: unstimulated CD8+ T cells sorted from spleen or lymph node cells, taken before transplant. The genes are TRBV7-3 and TRBJ1-5; 9 bases map to TRBD1. The clonotype comes from a human donor who was the organ donor for an intestinal transplant. Here the CDR3 reads CASSMRAGTGNNQPQHF. The CDR3 DNA sequence: TGTGCCAGCAGCATGCGTGCCGGGACAGGGAACAATCAGCCCCAGCATTTT.